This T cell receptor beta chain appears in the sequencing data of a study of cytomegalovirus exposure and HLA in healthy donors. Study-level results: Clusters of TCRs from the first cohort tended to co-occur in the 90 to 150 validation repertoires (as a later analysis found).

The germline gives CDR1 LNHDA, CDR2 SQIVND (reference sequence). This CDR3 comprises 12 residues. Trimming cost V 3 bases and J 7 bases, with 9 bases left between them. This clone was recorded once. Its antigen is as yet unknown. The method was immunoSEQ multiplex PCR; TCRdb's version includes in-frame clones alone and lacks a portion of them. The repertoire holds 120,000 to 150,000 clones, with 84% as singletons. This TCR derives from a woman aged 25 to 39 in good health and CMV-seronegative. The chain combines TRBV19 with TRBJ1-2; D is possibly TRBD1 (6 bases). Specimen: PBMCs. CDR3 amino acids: CASSIVGAGYTF. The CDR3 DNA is TGTGCCAGTAGTATTGTGGGGGCTGGCTACACCTTC.